A single sample gave rise to the 27 T cell receptor beta chains below, sequenced in a study of T cell repertoires in cytomegalovirus infection (dated 2019 in TCRdb). These reads were obtained on an Illumina HiSeq 1500. The raw public reads went through TCRdb reprocessing: fastp at Q25, MiXCR clone calling, in-frame beta chains kept. When rows share a CDR3 protein, they turn into one entry using the most common DNA and genes. The sample table lists 300,000 or so distinct CDR3 sequences, around 9.6% of them with a count of one. The ten largest clones take up over 2.5% of the sample. Material for sequencing was PBMCs. These receptors all stem from a human donor in good health (CMV status not recorded). Some clones in this sample may be carry-over from other donors' samples.

In this sample, this clonotype turned up a few times. The chain is built from TRBV7-2 and TRBJ2-5; 11 nucleotides align to TRBD1. This CDR3 region has 14 residues. V was clipped by 5 bases and J by 2 bases; unmatched bases: 1. The germline V gene has CDR1 SGHTA and CDR2 FQGNSA. In DNA, the CDR3 is TGTGCCAGCAGCGGACAGGGGGCGCAAGAGACCCAGTACTTC. It translates to CASSGQGAQETQYF.

This clonotype was seen many times. The rearrangement uses TRBV6-1 and TRBJ2-7; 9 nucleotides align to TRBD1. Germline trimming cut 6 bases from V and 0 bases from J; bases unmatched to any gene: 3. Per germline, CDR1 MNHNS and CDR2 SASEGT. The CDR3 totals 14 residues. Written as DNA, the CDR3 is TGTGCCAGCAGGGACAGGGGAGGCTCCTACGAGCAGTACGTC. It specifies CASRDRGGSYEQYV.

This clonotype was counted many times. The chain couples TRBV20-1 to TRBJ2-7, with a possible D match to TRBD2 (5 bases). V lost 1 base, J lost 0 bases, and 7 bases lay in between. This CDR3 comprises 13 residues. In germline, CDR1 is DFQATT, CDR2 SNEGSKA (reference sequence). In nucleotides, the CDR3 is TGCAGTGCTAGAGCGGGGAGCTCCTACGAGCAGTACGTC. Amino acids: CSARAGSSYEQYV.

In the case of this clonotype: A much larger clone differs from this one at a single base, so this may be a read error. The J gene is TRBJ2-3, the V gene TRBV4-1; weak D call: TRBD2 (6 bases). This CDR3 has 16 amino acids. Germline V CDR1 and CDR2: MGHRA, YSYEKL. V was clipped by 0 bases and J by 7 bases, with 17 bases between them. The CDR3 here is CASSQEPSVDANTQYF. In nucleotides, the CDR3 is TGCGCCAGCAGCCAAGAGCCTAGCGTGGATGCAAATACGCAGTATTTT.

This clonotype was detected ten times or more. This chain links TRBV10-3 with TRBJ2-1; either TRBD1 or TRBD2 may fit D (6 bases each). This CDR3 spans 16 amino acids. Germline assignment: CDR1 ENHRY and CDR2 SYGVKD. Deletions cut 4 bases from V and 1 base from J, with 14 bases between. In nucleotides, the CDR3 is TGTGCCATCAGTGGGGGGGCAGGCCGATCCTACAATGAGCAGTTCTTC. It encodes CAISGGAGRSYNEQFF.

This clonotype was recorded a few times. As DNA, the CDR3 is TGCAGTGCCCAGACGGGACAGGACTATGGCTACACCTTC. It codes for CSAQTGQDYGYTF. V is TRBV20-1 and J is TRBJ1-2, with 8 bases fitting TRBD1. Germline loops: CDR1 DFQATT, CDR2 SNEGSKA (reference sequence). The ends lost 6 bases at V and 3 bases at J; junction bases unmatched: 6. The CDR3 is 13 amino acids.

The rearrangement links TRBV5-1 to TRBJ1-6; D possibly corresponds to TRBD1 (5 bases). The CDR3 contains 14 residues. Germline loops: CDR1 SGHRS, CDR2 YFSETQ. V lost 4 bases and J 3 bases, leaving 8 bases between the germline ends. CDR3 sequence: CASSPRVYNSPLHF. The CDR3 DNA reads TGCGCCAGCAGCCCCAGGGTCTATAATTCACCCCTCCACTTT.

This clonotype was counted at least ten times. V and J are TRBV28 and TRBJ1-5; D remains unclear. The CDR3 loop spans 15 amino acids. V gave up 8 bases and J gave up 0 bases, with 14 bases separating them. Germline-derived CDR1 and CDR2 are MDHEN and SYDVKM. The CDR3 is CASGPYSNSNQPQHF. The CDR3 nucleotides read TGTGCCAGCGGACCCTACAGCAATAGCAATCAGCCCCAGCATTTT.

This clonotype came up many times. The chain employs TRBV28 and TRBJ2-3; D might be TRBD2 (6 bases). V lost 8 bases to trimming and J lost 4 bases, with 10 bases between them. Germline V gene sequence: CDR1 MDHEN, CDR2 SYDVKM. The CDR3 spans 12 residues. The CDR3: CASVGSADTQYF. For the CDR3, the DNA is TGTGCCAGCGTCGGGAGCGCAGATACGCAGTATTTT. Drawing the rest from reference TRBV28 and TRBJ2-3, the complete variable domain is DVKVTQSSRYLVKRTGEKVFLECVQDMDHENMFWYRQDPGLGLRLIYFSYDVKMKEKGDIPEGYSVSREKKERFSLILESASTNQTSMYLCASVGSADTQYFGPGTRLTVL.

This clonotype was counted at least ten times. The chain carries TRBV28 and TRBJ2-2; D may be TRBD1 (6 bases). Germline V gene data show CDR1 as MDHEN and CDR2 as SYDVKM. CDR3 size: 15 residues. V shed 6 bases and J shed 7 bases, with 18 bases lying between them. In DNA form, the CDR3 reads TGTGCCAGCAGGACGGCCGGACAGAAGAGCGGGGAGCTGTTTTTT. Its protein is CASRTAGQKSGELFF.

This clonotype was observed a few times. The rearrangement uses TRBV6-2 or TRBV6-3 and TRBJ1-1, with 9 bases aligning to TRBD1. CDR1 and CDR2 (germline): MNHEY, SVGEGT. J lost 6 bases, V lost 6 bases, and 14 bases had no gene match. The CDR3 runs 16 residues. The CDR3 region has the DNA TGTGCCAGCAGGACTCCGGGACAGGGAGTTTTTCCTGAAGCTTTCTTT. Its protein is CASRTPGQGVFPEAFF.

This clonotype was seen ten or more times. CDR3 loop: CASSLVAGTVAKNIQYF. The CDR3 DNA reads TGCGCCAGCAGCTTGGTAGCGGGAACTGTAGCCAAAAACATTCAGTACTTC. V is TRBV5-1 and J is TRBJ2-4; 8 bases agree with TRBD2. The length of the CDR3 is 17 residues. The trim removed 0 bases at V and 0 bases at J, leaving 5 bases unmatched. From germline, CDR1 is SGHRS and CDR2 YFSETQ.

At least ten counts were recorded for this clonotype. This rearrangement joins TRBV6-1 to TRBJ1-1, with TRBD1 matching 9 bases. Germline assignment: CDR1 MNHNS and CDR2 SASEGT. The V and J ends lost 5 bases and 4 bases, in that order; junction bases with no gene match: 20. The CDR3 sequence is 19 residues long. The CDR3 spells CASSSWSQGADFMGTEAFF. The CDR3 DNA sequence: TGTGCCAGCAGTTCTTGGTCACAGGGGGCGGACTTTATGGGCACTGAAGCTTTCTTT.

This clonotype has a count of ten or more. The V and J genes are TRBV28 and TRBJ1-3; D is ambiguous. V lost 7 bases and J 0 bases, leaving 10 bases between the germline ends. The germline V gene has CDR1 MDHEN and CDR2 SYDVKM. CDR3 length: 14 residues. CDR3 coding DNA: TGTGCCAGCACCTCGGACGGCTCTGGAAACACCATATATTTT. Encoded protein: CASTSDGSGNTIYF.

This clonotype was seen a few times. This may be a read error: a much more frequent sequence differs by one nucleotide. The rearrangement joins TRBV28 to TRBJ1-1; no definite D call. Germline values: CDR1 MDHEN, CDR2 SYDVKM. CDR3 size: 14 residues. The CDR3 sequence is CASSSPGGKVEALF. The CDR3 nucleotides read TGTGCCAGCAGTTCCCCGGGAGGGAAGGTTGAAGCTCTCTTT.

This clonotype was seen ten or more times. The chain couples TRBV10-2 to TRBJ2-5, with D perhaps TRBD2 (6 bases). Germline assignment: CDR1 WSHSY and CDR2 SAAADI. V lost 8 bases, J lost 5 bases, and 12 bases lay in between. The CDR3 length is 12 residues. The CDR3 here is CASGSSGETQYF. DNA for the CDR3: TGCGCCAGCGGGTCCAGCGGGGAGACCCAGTACTTC.

This clonotype occurred many times. The chain employs TRBV12-3 or TRBV12-4 and TRBJ1-1; perhaps TRBD1 as D (5 bases). The V and J ends lost 3 bases and 7 bases respectively, with 9 bases between them. The CDR3 sequence is 12 residues long. The CDR3 here is CASSFGGVEAFF. CDR3 nucleotides: TGTGCCAGCAGTTTTGGAGGGGTTGAAGCTTTCTTT.

The gene calls are TRBV5-1 and TRBJ1-1; TRBD1 agrees at 9 bases. The germline V gene encodes CDR1 SGHRS and CDR2 YFSETQ. This CDR3 contains 16 residues. Losses at the gene ends were 4 bases for V and 0 bases for J; bases not matched to a gene: 7. Written as DNA, the CDR3 is TGCGCCAGCAGCCCGGGAGACAGGGGGGTGAACACTGAAGCTTTCTTT. Translated: CASSPGDRGVNTEAFF.

This clonotype was observed at least ten times. The chain combines TRBV28 with TRBJ1-5; D is ambiguous. V was shortened by 3 bases and J by 2 bases, with 11 bases between the two germline ends. Germline CDR1 MDHEN, CDR2 SYDVKM. The length of the CDR3 is 15 residues. The CDR3 spells CASSFPTPGNQPQHF. CDR3 bases: TGTGCCAGCAGTTTCCCCACCCCAGGCAATCAGCCCCAGCATTTT. Drawing the rest from reference TRBV28 and TRBJ1-5, the complete variable domain is DVKVTQSSRYLVKRTGEKVFLECVQDMDHENMFWYRQDPGLGLRLIYFSYDVKMKEKGDIPEGYSVSREKKERFSLILESASTNQTSMYLCASSFPTPGNQPQHFGDGTRLSIL.

This clonotype was seen at least ten times. The chain joins TRBV6-2 or TRBV6-3 to TRBJ1-1; 7 bases map to TRBD1. Germline loops: CDR1 MNHEY, CDR2 SVGEGT. With 4 bases clipped from V and 2 bases from J, the junction kept 7 bases outside the gene matches. There are 15 residues in the CDR3. CDR3 sequence (DNA): TGTGCCAGCAGTTTTCCCGGGACAGCTAACACTGAAGCTTTCTTT. The encoded protein is CASSFPGTANTEAFF.

This clonotype was counted ten times or more. The chain employs TRBV6-2 or TRBV6-3 and TRBJ1-2, with 7 bases identical to TRBD1. CDR3 size: 14 residues. The V segment lost 2 bases and the J segment 4 bases; nucleotides outside the gene matches: 4. The germline V gene encodes CDR1 MNHEY and CDR2 SVGEGT. This CDR3 is CASSYRDRVYGYTF. CDR3 bases: TGTGCCAGCAGTTACCGGGACAGAGTCTATGGCTACACCTTC.

This clonotype was counted ten times or more. This chain joins TRBV27 and TRBJ1-2; D unresolved. The CDR3 spans 13 residues. The germline V gene encodes CDR1 MNHEY and CDR2 SMNVEV (reference sequence). The V end was cut by 6 bases, the J end by 2 bases, with 10 bases between. This CDR3 reads CASRHTGNYGYTF. The CDR3 coding sequence is TGTGCCAGCAGACATACGGGAAACTATGGCTACACCTTC.

This clonotype appeared once. The V call is TRBV29-1, the J call TRBJ1-3; TRBD1 agrees at 7 bases. Germline CDR1 SQVTM, CDR2 ANQGSEA. J gave up 4 bases and V 3 bases, and 6 bases lay outside the gene matches. The CDR3 contains 14 residues. In nucleotides, the CDR3 is TGCAGCGTTGATTCGAAGGGACAGGGAAACACCATATATTTT. Translated: CSVDSKGQGNTIYF.

This clonotype appeared many times. The rearrangement links TRBV7-6 to TRBJ1-1; D remains unclear. This CDR3 comprises 14 residues. V gave up 4 bases and J gave up 0 bases, with 9 bases separating them. In germline, CDR1 is SGHVS, CDR2 FNYEAQ. In nucleotides, the CDR3 is TGTGCCAGCAGCTCCCAGCGGATGAACACTGAAGCTTTCTTT. This translates into CASSSQRMNTEAFF.

This clonotype was recorded a few times. The chain combines TRBV11-2 with TRBJ2-3; 12 bases fit TRBD1. Trimming cost V 7 bases and J 4 bases; bases outside gene matches: 6. The CDR3 is 15 residues long. CDR1 and CDR2 (germline): SGHAT, FQNNGV. CDR3 residues: CASNRDRGQADTQYF. CDR3 nucleotide sequence: TGTGCCAGCAACCGGGACAGGGGGCAAGCAGATACGCAGTATTTT.

This clonotype was seen at least ten times. This sequence joins TRBV6-2 or TRBV6-3 and TRBJ2-5, with 12 nucleotides matching TRBD2. Germline CDR1 is MNHEY and CDR2 is SVGEGT. With V trimmed by 5 bases and J by 2 bases, 6 bases remained unmatched. The CDR3 consists of 16 residues. This CDR3 is CASSQRLAGAQETQYF. The DNA of the CDR3 is TGTGCCAGCAGTCAGCGACTAGCGGGGGCTCAAGAGACCCAGTACTTC.

V is TRBV14 and J is TRBJ2-1; the match to TRBD2 covers 7 bases. This CDR3 is built from 17 residues. The ends lost 4 bases at V and 5 bases at J; junction bases unmatched: 14. Germline V lookup: CDR1 SGHDN, CDR2 FVKESK. Written as DNA, the CDR3 is TGTGCCAGCAGCCCGCCGGCGGGGGTGGTGTTGAACAATGAGCAGTTCTTC. This gives the protein CASSPPAGVVLNNEQFF.